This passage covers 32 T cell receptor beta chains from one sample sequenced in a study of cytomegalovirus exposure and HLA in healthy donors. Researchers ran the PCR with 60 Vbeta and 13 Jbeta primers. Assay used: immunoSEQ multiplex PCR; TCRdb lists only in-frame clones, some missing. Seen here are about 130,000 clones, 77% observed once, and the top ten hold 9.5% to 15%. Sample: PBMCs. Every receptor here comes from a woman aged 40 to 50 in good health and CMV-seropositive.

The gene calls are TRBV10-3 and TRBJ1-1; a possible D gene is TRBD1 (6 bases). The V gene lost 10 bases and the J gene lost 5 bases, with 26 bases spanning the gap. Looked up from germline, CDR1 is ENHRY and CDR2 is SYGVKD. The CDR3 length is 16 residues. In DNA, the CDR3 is TGTGCCACCCAGCTTAGGGGGGGCGGGGTTGTTACTGAAGCTTTCTTT. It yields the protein CATQLRGGGVVTEAFF.

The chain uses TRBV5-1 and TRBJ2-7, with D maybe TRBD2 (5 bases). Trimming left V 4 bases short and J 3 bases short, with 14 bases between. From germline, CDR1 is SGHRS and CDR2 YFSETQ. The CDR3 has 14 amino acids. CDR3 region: CASSPGLEIYEQYF. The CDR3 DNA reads TGCGCCAGCAGCCCAGGACTGGAAATCTACGAGCAGTACTTC.

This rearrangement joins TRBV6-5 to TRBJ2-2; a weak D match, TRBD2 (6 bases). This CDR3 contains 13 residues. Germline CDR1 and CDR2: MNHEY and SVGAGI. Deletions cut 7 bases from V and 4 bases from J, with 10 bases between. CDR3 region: CASIGTFTGELFF. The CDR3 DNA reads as TGTGCCAGCATCGGGACTTTCACCGGGGAGCTGTTTTTT.

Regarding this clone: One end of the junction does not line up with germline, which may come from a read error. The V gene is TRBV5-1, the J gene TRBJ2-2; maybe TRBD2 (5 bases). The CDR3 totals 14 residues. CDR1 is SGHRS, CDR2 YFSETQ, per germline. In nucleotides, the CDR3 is TGCGCCAGCAGCTTGGCGGGGAACCCCGGGGAGCTGTTTTTT. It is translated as CASSLAGNPGELFF.

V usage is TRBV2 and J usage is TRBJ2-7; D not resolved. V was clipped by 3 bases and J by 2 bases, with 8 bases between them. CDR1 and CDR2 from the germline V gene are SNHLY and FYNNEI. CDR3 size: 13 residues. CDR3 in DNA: TGTGCCAGCAGTGACAGTCAGACCTACGAGCAGTACTTC. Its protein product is CASSDSQTYEQYF.

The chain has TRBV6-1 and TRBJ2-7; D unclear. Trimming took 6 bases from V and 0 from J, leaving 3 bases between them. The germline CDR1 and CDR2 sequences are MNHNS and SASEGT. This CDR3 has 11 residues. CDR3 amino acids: CASSRSYEQYF. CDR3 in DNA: TGTGCCAGCAGCCGCTCCTACGAGCAGTACTTC.

DNA for the CDR3: TGTGCCAGCAGTGTCCCCCAGGGTAATGAAAAACTGTTTTTT. Its translation: CASSVPQGNEKLFF. The V call is TRBV28, the J call TRBJ1-4; D is possibly TRBD1 (5 bases). This CDR3 is built from 14 residues. From germline, CDR1 is MDHEN and CDR2 SYDVKM. Trimming took 5 bases from V and 4 from J, leaving 11 bases between them.

In nucleotides, the CDR3 is TGCAGCGTTGACGAGCGGGGATACAATGAGCAGTTCTTC. It specifies CSVDERGYNEQFF. This chain uses TRBV29-1 with TRBJ2-1; the match to TRBD2 covers 7 bases. The junction had 3 bases not matched to a gene; V was cut back by 3 bases and J by 4 bases. CDR3 length: 13 amino acids. Per germline, CDR1 SQVTM and CDR2 ANQGSEA.

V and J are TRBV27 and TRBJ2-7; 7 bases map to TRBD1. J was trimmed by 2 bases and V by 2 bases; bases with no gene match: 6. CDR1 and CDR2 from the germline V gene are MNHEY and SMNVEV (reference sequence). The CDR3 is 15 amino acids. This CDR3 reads CASSLDRDSPYEQYF. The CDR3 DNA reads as TGTGCCAGCAGTTTAGACCGGGACAGCCCCTACGAGCAGTACTTC.

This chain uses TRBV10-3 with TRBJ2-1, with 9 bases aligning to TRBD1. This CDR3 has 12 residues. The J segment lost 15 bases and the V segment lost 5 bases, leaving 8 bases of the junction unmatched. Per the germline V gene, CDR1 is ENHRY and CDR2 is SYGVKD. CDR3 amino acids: CAISTGGTFGFF. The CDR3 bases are TGTGCCATCAGTACAGGGGGCACTTTTGGGTTCTTC.

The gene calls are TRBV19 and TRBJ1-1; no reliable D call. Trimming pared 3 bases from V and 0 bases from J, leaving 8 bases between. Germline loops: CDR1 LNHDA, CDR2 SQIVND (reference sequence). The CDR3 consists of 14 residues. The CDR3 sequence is CASSMRSMNTEAFF. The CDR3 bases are TGTGCCAGTAGTATGCGGAGTATGAACACTGAAGCTTTCTTT.

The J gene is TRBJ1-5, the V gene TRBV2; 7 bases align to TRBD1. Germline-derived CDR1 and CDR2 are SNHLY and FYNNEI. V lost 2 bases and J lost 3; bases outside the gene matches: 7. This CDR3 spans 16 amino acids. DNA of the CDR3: TGTGCCAGCAGTGAACTACGACAGGGCGACAATCAGCCCCAGCATTTT. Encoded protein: CASSELRQGDNQPQHF.

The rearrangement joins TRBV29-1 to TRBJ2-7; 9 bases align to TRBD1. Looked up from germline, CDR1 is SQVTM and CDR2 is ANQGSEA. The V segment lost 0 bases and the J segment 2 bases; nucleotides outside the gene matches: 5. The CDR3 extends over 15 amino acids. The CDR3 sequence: CSVEEGGQGTYEQYF. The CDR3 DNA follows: TGCAGCGTTGAAGAGGGGGGACAGGGAACCTACGAGCAGTACTTC.

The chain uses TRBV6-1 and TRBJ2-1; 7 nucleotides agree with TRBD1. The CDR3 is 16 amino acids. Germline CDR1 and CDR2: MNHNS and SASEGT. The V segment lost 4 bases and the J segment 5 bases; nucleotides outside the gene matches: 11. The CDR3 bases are TGTGCCAGCAGTGGGCCGGGACAGTCCCGAGACAATGAGCAGTTCTTC. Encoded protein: CASSGPGQSRDNEQFF.

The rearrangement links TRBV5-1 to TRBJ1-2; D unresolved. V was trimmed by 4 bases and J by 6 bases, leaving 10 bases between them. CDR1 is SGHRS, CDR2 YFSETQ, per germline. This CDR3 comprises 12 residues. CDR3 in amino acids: CASSLATDGYTF. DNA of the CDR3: TGCGCCAGCAGCCTGGCAACAGATGGCTACACCTTC.

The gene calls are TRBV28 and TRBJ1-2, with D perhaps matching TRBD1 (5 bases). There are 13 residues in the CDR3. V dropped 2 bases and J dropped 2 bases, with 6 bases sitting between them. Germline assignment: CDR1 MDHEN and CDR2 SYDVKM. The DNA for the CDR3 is TGTGCCAGCAGTTTAGGGGGGAACTATGGCTACACCTTC. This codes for CASSLGGNYGYTF.

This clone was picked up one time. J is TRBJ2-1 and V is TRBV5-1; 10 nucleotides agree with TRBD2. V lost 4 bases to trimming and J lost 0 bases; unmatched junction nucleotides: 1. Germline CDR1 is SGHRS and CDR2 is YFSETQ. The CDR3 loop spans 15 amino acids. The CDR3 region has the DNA TGCGCCAGCAGCGCTAGCGGGAGCTCCTACAATGAGCAGTTCTTC. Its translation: CASSASGSSYNEQFF.

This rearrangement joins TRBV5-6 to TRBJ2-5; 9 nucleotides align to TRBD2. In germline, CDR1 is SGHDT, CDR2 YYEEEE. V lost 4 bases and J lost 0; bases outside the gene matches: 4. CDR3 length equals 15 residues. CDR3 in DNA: TGTGCCAGCAGCACCGGACTAGCGAACCAAGAGACCCAGTACTTC. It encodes CASSTGLANQETQYF. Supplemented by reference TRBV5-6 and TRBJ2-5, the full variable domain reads DAGVTQSPTHLIKTRGQQVTLRCSPKSGHDTVSWYQQALGQGPQFIFQYYEEEERQRGNFPDRFSGHQFPNYSSELNVNALLLGDSALYLCASSTGLANQETQYFGPGTRLLVL.

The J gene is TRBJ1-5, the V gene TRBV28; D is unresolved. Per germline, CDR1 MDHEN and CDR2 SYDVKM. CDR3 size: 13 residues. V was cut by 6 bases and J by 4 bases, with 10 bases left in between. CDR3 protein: CASSPGGNQPQHF. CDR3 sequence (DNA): TGTGCCAGCAGCCCCGGAGGTAATCAGCCCCAGCATTTT.

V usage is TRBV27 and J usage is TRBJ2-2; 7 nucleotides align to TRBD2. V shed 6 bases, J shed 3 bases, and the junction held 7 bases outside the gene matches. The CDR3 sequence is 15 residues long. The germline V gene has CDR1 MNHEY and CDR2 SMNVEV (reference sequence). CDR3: CASSPRAGDTGELFF. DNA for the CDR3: TGTGCCAGCAGCCCGAGGGCGGGAGACACCGGGGAGCTGTTTTTT.

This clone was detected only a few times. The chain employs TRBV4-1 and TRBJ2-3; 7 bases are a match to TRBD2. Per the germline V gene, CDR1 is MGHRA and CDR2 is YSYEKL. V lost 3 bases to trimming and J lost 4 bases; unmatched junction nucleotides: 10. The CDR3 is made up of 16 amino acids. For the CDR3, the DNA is TGCGCCAGCAGCCAGCAGGCAGCGGGACGGGCAGATACGCAGTATTTT. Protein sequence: CASSQQAAGRADTQYF.

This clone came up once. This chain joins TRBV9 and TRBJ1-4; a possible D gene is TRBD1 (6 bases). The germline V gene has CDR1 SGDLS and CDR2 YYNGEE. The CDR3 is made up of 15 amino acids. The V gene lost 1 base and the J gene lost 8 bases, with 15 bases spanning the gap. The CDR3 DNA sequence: TGTGCCAGCAGCGTATATCCGGGGGGGGGCGAAAAACTGTTTTTT. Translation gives CASSVYPGGGEKLFF. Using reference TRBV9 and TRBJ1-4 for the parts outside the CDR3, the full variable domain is DSGVTQTPKHLITATGQRVTLRCSPRSGDLSVYWYQQSLDQGLQFLIQYYNGEERAKGNILERFSAQQFPDLHSELNLSSLELGDSALYFCASSVYPGGGEKLFFGSGTQLSVL.

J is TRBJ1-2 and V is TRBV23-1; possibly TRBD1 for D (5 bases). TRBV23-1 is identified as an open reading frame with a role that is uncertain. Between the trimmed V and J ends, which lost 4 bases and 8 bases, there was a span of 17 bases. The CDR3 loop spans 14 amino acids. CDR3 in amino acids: CASSLGQVMRGYTF. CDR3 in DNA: TGCGCCAGCAGTCTGGGGCAAGTGATGAGGGGCTACACCTTC.

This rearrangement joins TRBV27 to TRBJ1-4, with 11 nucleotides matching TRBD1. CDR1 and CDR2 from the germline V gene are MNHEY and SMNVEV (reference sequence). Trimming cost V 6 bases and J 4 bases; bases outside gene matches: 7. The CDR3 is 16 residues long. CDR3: CASRSSGTGGNEKLFF. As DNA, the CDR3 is TGTGCCAGCAGGTCAAGCGGGACAGGGGGTAATGAAAAACTGTTTTTT.

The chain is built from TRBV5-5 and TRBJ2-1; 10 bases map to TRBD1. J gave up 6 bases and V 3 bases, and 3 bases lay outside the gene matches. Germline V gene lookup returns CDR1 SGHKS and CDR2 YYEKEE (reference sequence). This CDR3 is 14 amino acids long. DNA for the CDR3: TGTGCCAGCAGCTCGGGACAGGGGATCAATGAGCAGTTCTTC. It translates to CASSSGQGINEQFF. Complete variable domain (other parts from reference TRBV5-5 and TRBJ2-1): DAGVTQSPTHLIKTRGQQVTLRCSPISGHKSVSWYQQVLGQGPQFIFQYYEKEERGRGNFPDRFSARQFPNYSSELNVNALLLGDSALYLCASSSGQGINEQFFGPGTRLTVL.

The CDR3 DNA follows: TGTGCCTGGAGTCCCAGGGAGACCCAGTACTTC. Residues: CAWSPRETQYF. The gene calls are TRBV30 and TRBJ2-5; no firm D call. With 2 bases removed from V and 5 bases from J, the gap between germline ends came to 6 bases. From germline, CDR1 is GTSNPN and CDR2 SVGIG (reference sequence). The CDR3 length is 11 residues.

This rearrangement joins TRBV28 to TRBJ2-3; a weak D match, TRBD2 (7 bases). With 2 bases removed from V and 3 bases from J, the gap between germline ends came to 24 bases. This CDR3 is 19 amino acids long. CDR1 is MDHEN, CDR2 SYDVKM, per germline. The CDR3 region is CASSLRGAKRDTKTDTQYF. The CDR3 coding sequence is TGTGCCAGCAGTTTACGGGGGGCAAAACGGGACACTAAGACAGATACGCAGTATTTT. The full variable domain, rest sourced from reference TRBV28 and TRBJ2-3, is DVKVTQSSRYLVKRTGEKVFLECVQDMDHENMFWYRQDPGLGLRLIYFSYDVKMKEKGDIPEGYSVSREKKERFSLILESASTNQTSMYLCASSLRGAKRDTKTDTQYFGPGTRLTVL.

The CDR3 protein is CAISADPSGEQYF. The CDR3 DNA reads TGTGCCATCAGTGCCGACCCCTCGGGAGAGCAGTACTTC. This chain links TRBV10-3 with TRBJ2-7; perhaps TRBD2 as D (5 bases). CDR3 size: 13 residues. V was clipped by 4 bases and J by 7 bases, with 14 bases between them. In germline, CDR1 is ENHRY, CDR2 SYGVKD.

This CDR3 reads CASSVSGSYNEQFF. The CDR3 DNA is TGTGCCAGCTCAGTGAGCGGGAGCTACAATGAGCAGTTCTTC. This chain joins TRBV18 and TRBJ2-1, with TRBD2 identical over 8 bases. The CDR3 sequence is 14 residues long. V lost 5 bases, J lost 3 bases, and 3 bases stayed unmatched. Germline V lookup: CDR1 KGHSH, CDR2 LQKENI.

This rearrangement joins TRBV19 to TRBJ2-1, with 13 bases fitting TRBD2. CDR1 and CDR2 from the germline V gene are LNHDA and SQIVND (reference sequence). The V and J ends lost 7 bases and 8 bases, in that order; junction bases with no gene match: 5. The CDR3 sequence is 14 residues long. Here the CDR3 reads CASIGLAGDDEQFF. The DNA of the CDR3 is TGTGCCAGTATCGGACTAGCGGGAGACGATGAGCAGTTCTTC.

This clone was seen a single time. The CDR3 spells CASSQVGAGSYGELFF. The DNA for the CDR3 is TGTGCCAGCAGCCAAGTAGGAGCGGGGTCCTACGGGGAGCTGTTTTTT. The chain joins TRBV4-2 to TRBJ2-2; TRBD2 matches 7 bases. Per germline, CDR1 LGHNA and CDR2 YNFKEQ. The CDR3 is 16 residues long. J gave up 7 bases and V 1 base, and 9 bases lay outside the gene matches.

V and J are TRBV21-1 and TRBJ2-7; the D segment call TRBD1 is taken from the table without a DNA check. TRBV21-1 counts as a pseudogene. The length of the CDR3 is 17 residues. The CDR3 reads CASSTHQIGTGTYEQYF. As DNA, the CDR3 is TGTGCCAGCAGCACGCATCAAATCGGGACAGGAACCTACGAGCAGTACTTC.